This T cell receptor beta chain was sequenced for a study of cytomegalovirus exposure and HLA in healthy donors. V was pared by 1 base and J by 4 bases, with 14 bases between. Germline V gene sequence: CDR1 SGHTA, CDR2 FQGNSA. The CDR3 consists of 15 residues. It was with 60 Vbeta and 13 Jbeta primers that the PCR ran. Here immunoSEQ multiplex PCR was the method, and the copy in TCRdb shows in-frame clones only, minus some. The table has 35,000 to 40,000 clones, 60% to 70% seen once. Specimen: PBMCs. This TCR was recovered from a man aged 50-59 years in good health and CMV-seropositive. The chain joins TRBV7-2 to TRBJ2-7, with D maybe TRBD1 (5 bases). The CDR3 nucleotides are TGTGCCAGCAGCTTAGAAGCCAGGGTGGAGTACGAGCAGTACTTC. It yields the protein CASSLEARVEYEQYF. The whole variable domain, filled in from reference TRBV7-2 and TRBJ2-7, reads GAGVSQSPSNKVTEKGKDVELRCDPISGHTALYWYRQSLGQGLEFLIYFQGNSAPDKSGLPSDRFSAERTGGSVSTLTIQRTQQEDSAVYLCASSLEARVEYEQYFGPGTRLTVT.